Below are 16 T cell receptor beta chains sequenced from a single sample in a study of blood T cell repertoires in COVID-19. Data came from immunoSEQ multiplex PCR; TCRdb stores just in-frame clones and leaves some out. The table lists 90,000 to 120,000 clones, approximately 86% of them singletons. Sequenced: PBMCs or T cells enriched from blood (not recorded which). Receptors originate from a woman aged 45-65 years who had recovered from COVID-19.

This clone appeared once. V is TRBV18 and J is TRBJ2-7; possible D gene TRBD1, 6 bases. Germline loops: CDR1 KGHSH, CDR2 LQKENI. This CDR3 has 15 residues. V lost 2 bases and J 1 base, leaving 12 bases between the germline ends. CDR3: CASSPITGRSYEQYF. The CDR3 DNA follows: TGTGCCAGCTCACCAATAACAGGGAGATCCTACGAGCAGTACTTC.

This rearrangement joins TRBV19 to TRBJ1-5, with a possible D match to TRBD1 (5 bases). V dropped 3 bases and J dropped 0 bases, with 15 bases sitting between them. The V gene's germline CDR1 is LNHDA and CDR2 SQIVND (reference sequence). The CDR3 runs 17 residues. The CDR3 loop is CASSIGGDDYSNQPQHF. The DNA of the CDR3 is TGTGCCAGTAGTATCGGGGGGGATGATTATAGCAATCAGCCCCAGCATTTT.

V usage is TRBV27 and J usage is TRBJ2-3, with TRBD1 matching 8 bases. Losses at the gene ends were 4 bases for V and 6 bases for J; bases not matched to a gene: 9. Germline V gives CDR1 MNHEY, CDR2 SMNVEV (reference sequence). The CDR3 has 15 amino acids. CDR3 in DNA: TGTGCCAGCAGTTCCAGGGGGCGACCGGTGGATACGCAGTATTTT. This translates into CASSSRGRPVDTQYF.

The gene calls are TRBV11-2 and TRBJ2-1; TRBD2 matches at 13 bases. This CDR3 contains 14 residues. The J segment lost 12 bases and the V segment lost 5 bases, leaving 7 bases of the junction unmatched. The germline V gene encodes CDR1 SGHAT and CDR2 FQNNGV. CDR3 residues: CASSPGTSGVGQFF. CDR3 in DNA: TGTGCCAGCAGCCCCGGGACTAGCGGGGTTGGGCAGTTCTTC.

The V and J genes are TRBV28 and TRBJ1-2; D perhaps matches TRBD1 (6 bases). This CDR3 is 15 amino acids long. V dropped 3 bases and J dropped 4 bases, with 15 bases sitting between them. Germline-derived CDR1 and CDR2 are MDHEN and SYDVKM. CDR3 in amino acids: CASSLRGGSGYGYTF. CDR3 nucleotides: TGTGCCAGCAGTTTGAGGGGGGGTTCCGGCTATGGCTACACCTTC.

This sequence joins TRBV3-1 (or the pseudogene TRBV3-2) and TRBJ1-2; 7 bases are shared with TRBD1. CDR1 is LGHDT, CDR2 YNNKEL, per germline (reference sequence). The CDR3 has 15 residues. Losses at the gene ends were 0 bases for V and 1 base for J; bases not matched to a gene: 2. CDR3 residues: CASSQDDRVNYGYTF. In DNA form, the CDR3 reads TGTGCCAGCAGCCAAGATGACAGGGTTAACTATGGCTACACCTTC.

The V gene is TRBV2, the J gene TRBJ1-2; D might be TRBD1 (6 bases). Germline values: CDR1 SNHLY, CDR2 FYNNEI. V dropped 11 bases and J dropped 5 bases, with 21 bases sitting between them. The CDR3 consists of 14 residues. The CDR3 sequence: CAGKRRQEVYGYTF. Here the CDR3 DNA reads TGTGCCGGGAAAAGACGACAGGAGGTTTATGGCTACACCTTC.

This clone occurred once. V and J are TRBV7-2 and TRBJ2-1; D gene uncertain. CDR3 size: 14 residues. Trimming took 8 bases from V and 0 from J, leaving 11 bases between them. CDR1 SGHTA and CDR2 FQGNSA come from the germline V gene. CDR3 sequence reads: CASEGGTSYNEQFF. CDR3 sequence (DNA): TGTGCCAGCGAAGGCGGAACCTCCTACAATGAGCAGTTCTTC. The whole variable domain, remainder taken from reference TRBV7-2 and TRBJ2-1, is GAGVSQSPSNKVTEKGKDVELRCDPISGHTALYWYRQSLGQGLEFLIYFQGNSAPDKSGLPSDRFSAERTGGSVSTLTIQRTQQEDSAVYLCASEGGTSYNEQFFGPGTRLTVL.

Here the CDR3 DNA reads TGTGCCAGCAGCCAAGACTACCCGGGGACCCAGTACTTC. This codes for CASSQDYPGTQYF. V usage is TRBV3-1 (or the pseudogene TRBV3-2) and J usage is TRBJ2-5; no clear D gene. There are 13 residues in the CDR3. The germline gives CDR1 LGHDT, CDR2 YNNKEL (reference sequence). Trimming shortened V by 0 bases and J by 7 bases, and 9 bases separated the two germline ends.

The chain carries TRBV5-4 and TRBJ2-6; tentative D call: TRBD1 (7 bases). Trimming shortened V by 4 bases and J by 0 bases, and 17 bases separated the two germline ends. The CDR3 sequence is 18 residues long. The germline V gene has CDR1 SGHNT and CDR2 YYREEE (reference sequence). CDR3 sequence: CASSLGSRGASGANVLTF. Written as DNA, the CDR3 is TGTGCCAGCAGCCTGGGTTCCAGGGGGGCCTCTGGGGCCAACGTCCTGACTTTC.

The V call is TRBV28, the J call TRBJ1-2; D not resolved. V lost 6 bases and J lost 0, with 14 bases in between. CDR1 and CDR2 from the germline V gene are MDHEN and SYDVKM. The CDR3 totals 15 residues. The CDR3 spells CASRTPATTNYGYTF. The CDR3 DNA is TGTGCCAGCAGGACACCAGCAACCACTAACTATGGCTACACCTTC.

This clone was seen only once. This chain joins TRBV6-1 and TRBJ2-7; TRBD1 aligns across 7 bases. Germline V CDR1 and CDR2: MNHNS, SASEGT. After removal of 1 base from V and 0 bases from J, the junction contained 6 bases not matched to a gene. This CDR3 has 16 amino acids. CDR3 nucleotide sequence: TGTGCCAGCAGTGAAGATGGACAGGTCCTCTCCTACGAGCAGTACTTC. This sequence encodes CASSEDGQVLSYEQYF.

CDR3 DNA: TGCGCCAGCAGCCCACAGGGAAACCAAGAGACCCAGTACTTC. This sequence encodes CASSPQGNQETQYF. The chain uses TRBV5-1 and TRBJ2-5; tentatively, D is TRBD1 (6 bases). CDR3 size: 14 residues. Trimming pared 4 bases from V and 0 bases from J, leaving 10 bases between. CDR1 is SGHRS and CDR2 is YFSETQ in the germline V gene.

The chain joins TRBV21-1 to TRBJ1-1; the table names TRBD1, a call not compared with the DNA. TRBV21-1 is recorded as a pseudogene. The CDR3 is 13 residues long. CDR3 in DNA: TGTGCCAGCAGCAAAGGGGGACAGGTTAGAGCTTTCTTT. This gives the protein CASSKGGQVRAFF.

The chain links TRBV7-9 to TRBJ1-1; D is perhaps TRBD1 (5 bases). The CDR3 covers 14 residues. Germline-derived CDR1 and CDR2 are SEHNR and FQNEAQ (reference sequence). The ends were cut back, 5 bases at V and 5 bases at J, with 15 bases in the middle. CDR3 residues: CASSPIQGRTEAFF. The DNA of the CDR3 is TGTGCCAGCAGCCCAATTCAGGGAAGGACTGAAGCTTTCTTT. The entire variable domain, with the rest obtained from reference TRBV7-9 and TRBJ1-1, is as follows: DTGVSQNPRHKITKRGQNVTFRCDPISEHNRLYWYRQTLGQGPEFLTYFQNEAQLEKSRLLSDRFSAERPKGSFSTLEIQRTEQGDSAMYLCASSPIQGRTEAFFGQGTRLTVV.

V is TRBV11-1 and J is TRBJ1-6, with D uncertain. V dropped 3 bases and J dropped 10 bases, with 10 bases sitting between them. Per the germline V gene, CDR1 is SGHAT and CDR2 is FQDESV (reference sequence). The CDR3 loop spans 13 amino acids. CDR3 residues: CASSFTGNSPLHF. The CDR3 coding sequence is TGTGCCAGCAGCTTCACCGGGAACTCACCCCTCCACTTT.